Below are 9 T cell receptor beta chains sequenced from a single sample in a study of T cell repertoires in cytomegalovirus infection. MiXCR was run by TCRdb on the reads, yielding one entry per CDR3 protein. The sample yields hundreds of thousands of distinct CDR3 sequences, 20% to 25% seen once. The sample comprised CD8+ T cells from PBMCs. The receptors shown here come from a human donor in good health (CMV status not recorded). Some clones in this sample may be carry-over from other donors' samples.

This clonotype was counted only a few times. This chain links TRBV7-9 with TRBJ2-1; TRBD1 aligns across 7 bases. This CDR3 comprises 14 residues. Trimming cost V 5 bases and J 3 bases; bases outside gene matches: 4. Per germline, CDR1 SEHNR and CDR2 FQNEAQ (reference sequence). The CDR3 spells CASSDREYYNEQFF. CDR3 coding DNA: TGTGCCAGCAGCGACAGGGAATACTACAATGAGCAGTTCTTC.

This clonotype was detected a few times. This sequence joins TRBV5-1 and TRBJ2-7, with TRBD1 matching 9 bases. This CDR3 region has 14 residues. The V gene's germline CDR1 is SGHRS and CDR2 YFSETQ. V was clipped by 4 bases and J by 6 bases; unmatched bases: 8. The CDR3, as DNA: TGCGCCAGCAGCACTGGACAGGGGACGGGCGAGCAGTACGTC. This gives the protein CASSTGQGTGEQYV.

This clonotype was recorded many times. This CDR3 reads CASSATNTGELFF. In DNA, the CDR3 is TGTGCCAGCAGCGCCACTAACACCGGGGAGCTGTTTTTT. V usage is TRBV7-9 and J usage is TRBJ2-2; D is unresolved. V lost 5 bases and J 2 bases, leaving 6 bases between the germline ends. Germline-derived CDR1 and CDR2 are SEHNR and FQNEAQ (reference sequence). The CDR3 has 13 residues. Together with reference TRBV7-9 and TRBJ2-2, the CDR3 gives the full variable domain: DTGVSQNPRHKITKRGQNVTFRCDPISEHNRLYWYRQTLGQGPEFLTYFQNEAQLEKSRLLSDRFSAERPKGSFSTLEIQRTEQGDSAMYLCASSATNTGELFFGEGSRLTVL.

The chain links TRBV6-6 to TRBJ1-6, with TRBD1 as a possible D gene (5 bases). The CDR3 totals 17 residues. The germline V gene has CDR1 MNHNY and CDR2 SVGAGI (reference sequence). Trimming shortened V by 2 bases and J by 0 bases, and 11 bases separated the two germline ends. The CDR3 region is CASSYRQPGSYNSPLHF. The CDR3 bases are TGTGCCAGCAGTTACCGACAGCCCGGCTCCTATAATTCACCCCTCCACTTT.

The chain links TRBV6-8 to TRBJ2-7, with D unclear. Deletions cut 6 bases from V and 0 bases from J, with 12 bases between. Germline V gives CDR1 MNHGY, CDR2 SAAAGT. This CDR3 spans 14 amino acids. CDR3 in DNA: TGTGCCAGCAGACGCGGCCCCAGCTCCTACGAGCAGTACTTC. Translation: CASRRGPSSYEQYF.

This clonotype was seen at least ten times. The junction shows a germline mismatch at one end, possibly a read error. This chain uses TRBV12-3 or TRBV12-4 with TRBJ2-5; TRBD1 might be the D (6 bases). The CDR3 extends over 14 amino acids. CDR3 in DNA: TGTGCCAGCAGCTTAGCACAGGGTGGAGAGACCCAGTACTTC. This translates into CASSLAQGGETQYF.

The chain recombines TRBV28 with TRBJ2-3; TRBD2 matches at 12 bases. Germline V lookup: CDR1 MDHEN, CDR2 SYDVKM. The CDR3 has 18 amino acids. J was trimmed by 6 bases and V by 1 base; bases with no gene match: 11. CDR3 bases: TGTGCCAGCAGTTTATCCGCGACTAGCGGGGGCCTCGTGGATACGCAGTATTTT. Translating it yields CASSLSATSGGLVDTQYF.

This clonotype was counted many times. This chain connects TRBV7-2 to TRBJ2-7, with D possibly being TRBD2 (6 bases). V lost 1 base, J lost 2 bases, and 15 bases lay in between. From germline, CDR1 is SGHTA and CDR2 FQGNSA. The CDR3 is 16 residues long. This chain's CDR3 is CASSLEAAGLTYEQYF. CDR3 DNA sequence: TGTGCCAGCAGCTTAGAGGCAGCGGGTCTTACCTACGAGCAGTACTTC.

This sequence joins TRBV11-1 and TRBJ2-3; D might be TRBD1 or TRBD2, each matching 5 bases. The V end lost 3 bases, the J end lost 5 bases, and 18 bases lay between the germline ends. Germline CDR1 is SGHAT and CDR2 is FQDESV (reference sequence). CDR3 size: 16 residues. The CDR3 here is CASSFLVRARGDTQYF. In DNA form, the CDR3 reads TGTGCCAGCAGCTTCCTAGTCAGGGCCCGGGGAGATACGCAGTATTTT.